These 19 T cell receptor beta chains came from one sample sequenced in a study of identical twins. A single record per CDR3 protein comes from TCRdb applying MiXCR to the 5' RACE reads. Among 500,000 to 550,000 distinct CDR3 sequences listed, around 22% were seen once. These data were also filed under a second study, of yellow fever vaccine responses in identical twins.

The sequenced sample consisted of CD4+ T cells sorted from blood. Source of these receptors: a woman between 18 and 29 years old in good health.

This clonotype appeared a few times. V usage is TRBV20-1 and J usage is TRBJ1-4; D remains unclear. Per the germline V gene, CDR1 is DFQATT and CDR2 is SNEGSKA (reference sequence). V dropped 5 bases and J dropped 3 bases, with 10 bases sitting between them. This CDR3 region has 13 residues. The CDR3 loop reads CSASATPNEKLFF. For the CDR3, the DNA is TGCAGTGCTTCTGCCACGCCTAATGAAAAACTGTTTTTT.

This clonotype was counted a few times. In DNA, the CDR3 is TGCGCCAGCAGCTTGGGGACTAGCGGGCTTCAAGAGACCCAGTACTTC. Amino acid sequence: CASSLGTSGLQETQYF. This chain joins TRBV5-1 and TRBJ2-5, with 11 bases matching TRBD2. Germline V lookup: CDR1 SGHRS, CDR2 YFSETQ. CDR3 length: 16 residues. J lost 2 bases, V lost 0 bases, and 3 bases had no gene match.

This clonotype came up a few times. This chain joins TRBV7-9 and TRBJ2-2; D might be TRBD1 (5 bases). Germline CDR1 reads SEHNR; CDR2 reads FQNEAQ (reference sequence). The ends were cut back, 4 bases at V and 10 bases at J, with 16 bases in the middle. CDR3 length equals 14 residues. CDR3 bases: TGTGCCAGCAGCTCAGGGCCCGTCGCGCCGGAGCTGTTTTTT. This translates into CASSSGPVAPELFF.

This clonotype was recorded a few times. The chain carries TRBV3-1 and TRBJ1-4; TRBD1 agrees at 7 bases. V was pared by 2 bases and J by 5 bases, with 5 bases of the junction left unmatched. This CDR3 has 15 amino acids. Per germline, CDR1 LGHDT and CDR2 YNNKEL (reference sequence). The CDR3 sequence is CASSQRTGPNEKLFF. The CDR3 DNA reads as TGTGCCAGCAGCCAACGGACAGGACCGAATGAAAAACTGTTTTTT.

The chain's CDR3 is CSARRTGNPTQYF. The CDR3 DNA sequence: TGCAGTGCTCGCCGCACAGGGAACCCTACGCAGTATTTT. The V gene is TRBV20-1, the J gene TRBJ2-3; possible D gene TRBD1, 6 bases. V was trimmed by 5 bases and J by 8 bases, leaving 17 bases between them. CDR3 size: 13 residues. Germline V lookup: CDR1 DFQATT, CDR2 SNEGSKA (reference sequence).

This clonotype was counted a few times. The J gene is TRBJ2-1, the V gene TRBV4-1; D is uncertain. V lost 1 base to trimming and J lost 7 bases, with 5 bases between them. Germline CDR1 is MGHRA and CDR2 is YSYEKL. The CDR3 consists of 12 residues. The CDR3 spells CASSQVLNEQFF. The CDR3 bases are TGCGCCAGCAGCCAAGTTTTGAATGAGCAGTTCTTC.

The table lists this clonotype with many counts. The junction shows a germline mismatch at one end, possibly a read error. For the CDR3, the DNA is TGTGCCAGCAGTTTAGCGGGTAGCTACAATGAGCAGTTCTTC. Amino acids: CASSLAGSYNEQFF. The gene calls are TRBV7-9 and TRBJ2-1; the match to TRBD2 covers 7 bases. The CDR3 is 14 residues long. Germline CDR1 reads SEHNR; CDR2 reads FQNEAQ (reference sequence).

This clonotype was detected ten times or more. This chain's CDR3 is CASSLDRGGNQPQHF. The DNA for the CDR3 is TGCGCCAGCAGCTTGGACAGGGGGGGCAATCAGCCCCAGCATTTT. The chain links TRBV5-1 to TRBJ1-5, with 8 bases aligning to TRBD1. CDR3 length: 15 residues. The junction had 1 base not matched to a gene; V was cut back by 0 bases and J by 2 bases. Germline V CDR1 and CDR2: SGHRS, YFSETQ.

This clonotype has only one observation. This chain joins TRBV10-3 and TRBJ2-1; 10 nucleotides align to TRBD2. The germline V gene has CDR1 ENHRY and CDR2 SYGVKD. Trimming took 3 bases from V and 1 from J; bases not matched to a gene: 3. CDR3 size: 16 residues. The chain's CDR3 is CAISDRTSGSYNEQFF. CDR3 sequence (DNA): TGTGCCATCAGTGACAGGACTAGCGGTTCCTACAATGAGCAGTTCTTC.

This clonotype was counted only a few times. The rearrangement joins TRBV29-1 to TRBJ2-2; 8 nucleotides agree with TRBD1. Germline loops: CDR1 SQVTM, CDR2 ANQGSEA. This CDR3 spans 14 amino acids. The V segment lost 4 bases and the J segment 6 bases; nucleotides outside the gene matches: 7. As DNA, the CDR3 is TGCAGCGTTGGGACAGGGTTGTCCTCCGGGGAGCTGTTTTTT. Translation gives CSVGTGLSSGELFF.

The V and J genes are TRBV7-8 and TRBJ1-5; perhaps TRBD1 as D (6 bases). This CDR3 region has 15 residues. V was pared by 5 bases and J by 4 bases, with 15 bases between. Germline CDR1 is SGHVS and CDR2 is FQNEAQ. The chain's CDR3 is CASSPLGGPNQPQHF. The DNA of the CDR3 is TGTGCCAGCAGCCCGCTGGGGGGGCCGAATCAGCCCCAGCATTTT.

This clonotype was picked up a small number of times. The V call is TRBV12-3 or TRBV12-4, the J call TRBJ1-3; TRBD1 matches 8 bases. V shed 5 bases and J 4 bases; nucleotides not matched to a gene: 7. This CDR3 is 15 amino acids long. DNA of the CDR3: TGTGCCAGCAGTACCAGGACAGGGTTGGGAAACACCATATATTTT. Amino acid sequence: CASSTRTGLGNTIYF.

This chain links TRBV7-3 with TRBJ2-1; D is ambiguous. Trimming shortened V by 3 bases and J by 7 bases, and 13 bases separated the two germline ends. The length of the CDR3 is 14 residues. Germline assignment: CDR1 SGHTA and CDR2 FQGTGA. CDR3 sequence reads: CASSLDPTGNEQFF. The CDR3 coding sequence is TGTGCCAGCAGCTTGGACCCAACGGGTAATGAGCAGTTCTTC. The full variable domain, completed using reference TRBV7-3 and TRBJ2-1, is GAGVSQTPSNKVTEKGKYVELRCDPISGHTALYWYRQSLGQGPEFLIYFQGTGAADDSGLPNDRFFAVRPEGSVSTLKIQRTERGDSAVYLCASSLDPTGNEQFFGPGTRLTVL.

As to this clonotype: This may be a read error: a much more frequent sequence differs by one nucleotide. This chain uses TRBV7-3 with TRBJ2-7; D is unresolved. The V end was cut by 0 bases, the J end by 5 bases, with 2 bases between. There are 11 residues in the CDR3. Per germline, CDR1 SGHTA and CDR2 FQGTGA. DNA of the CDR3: TGTGCCAGCAGCTTAACGAACGAGCAGTACTTC. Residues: CASSLTNEQYF.

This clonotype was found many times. In DNA form, the CDR3 reads TGTGCCAGCAGTTTGGGGCTAGCGACCTCTGGGGCCAACGTCCTGACTTTC. Protein sequence: CASSLGLATSGANVLTF. The genes are TRBV28 and TRBJ2-6; possible D gene TRBD2, 6 bases. From germline, CDR1 is MDHEN and CDR2 SYDVKM. The CDR3 runs to 17 residues. The V end lost 3 bases, the J end lost 0 bases, and 12 bases lay between the germline ends.

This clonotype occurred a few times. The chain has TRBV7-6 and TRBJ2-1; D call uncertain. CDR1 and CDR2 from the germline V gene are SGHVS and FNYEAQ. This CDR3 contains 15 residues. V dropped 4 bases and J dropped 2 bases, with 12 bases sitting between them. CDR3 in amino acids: CASSSRFSPYNEQFF. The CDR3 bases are TGTGCCAGCAGCTCCAGATTTTCGCCCTACAATGAGCAGTTCTTC.

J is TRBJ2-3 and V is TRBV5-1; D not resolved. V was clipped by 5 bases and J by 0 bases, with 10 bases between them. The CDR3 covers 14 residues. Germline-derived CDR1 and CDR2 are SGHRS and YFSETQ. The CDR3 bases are TGCGCCAGCAGGGTGAGCACTAGCACAGATACGCAGTATTTT. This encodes CASRVSTSTDTQYF.

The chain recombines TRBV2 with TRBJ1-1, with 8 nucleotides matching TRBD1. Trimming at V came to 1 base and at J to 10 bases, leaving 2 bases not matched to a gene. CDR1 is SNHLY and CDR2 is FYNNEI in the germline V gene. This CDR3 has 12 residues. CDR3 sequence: CASSEGGQVAFF. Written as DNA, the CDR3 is TGTGCCAGCAGTGAAGGGGGACAGGTAGCTTTCTTT.

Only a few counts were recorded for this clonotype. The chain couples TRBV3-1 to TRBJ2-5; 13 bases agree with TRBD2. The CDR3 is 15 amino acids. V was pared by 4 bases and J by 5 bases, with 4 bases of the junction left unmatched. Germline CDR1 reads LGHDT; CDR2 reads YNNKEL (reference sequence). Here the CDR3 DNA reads TGTGCCAGCAGCCTGGGACTAGCGGGAACCGAGACCCAGTACTTC. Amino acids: CASSLGLAGTETQYF.